This TCR beta chain is drawn from a study of cytomegalovirus exposure and HLA in healthy donors. Whole-study findings and limits: Some TCR beta chains (roughly 150 of them) were listed as cytomegalovirus-associated.

Deletions cut 1 base from V and 4 bases from J, with 13 bases between. Germline CDR1 is SQVTM and CDR2 is ANQGSEA. This CDR3 spans 14 amino acids. It was with 60 Vbeta and 13 Jbeta primers that the PCR ran. The protocol was immunoSEQ multiplex PCR, while the TCRdb copy is restricted to in-frame clones and leaves out a portion. Reported are roughly 54,000 clones; the ten largest clones contain 9% to 15%. In the case of this clone: As yet, its antigen is unknown.

V is TRBV29-1 and J is TRBJ1-1; maybe TRBD1 (6 bases). This receptor was taken from a woman in her 30s in good health and CMV-seropositive. The sample comprised PBMCs. The CDR3 DNA follows: TGCAGCGTTGAAGGACACAGGGAGGGCACTGAAGCTTTCTTT. Translating it yields CSVEGHREGTEAFF. The whole variable domain, remainder taken from reference TRBV29-1 and TRBJ1-1, is SAVISQKPSRDICQRGTSLTIQCQVDSQVTMMFWYRQQPGQSLTLIATANQGSEATYESGFVIDKFPISRPNLTFSTLTVSNMSPEDSSIYLCSVEGHREGTEAFFGQGTRLTVV.